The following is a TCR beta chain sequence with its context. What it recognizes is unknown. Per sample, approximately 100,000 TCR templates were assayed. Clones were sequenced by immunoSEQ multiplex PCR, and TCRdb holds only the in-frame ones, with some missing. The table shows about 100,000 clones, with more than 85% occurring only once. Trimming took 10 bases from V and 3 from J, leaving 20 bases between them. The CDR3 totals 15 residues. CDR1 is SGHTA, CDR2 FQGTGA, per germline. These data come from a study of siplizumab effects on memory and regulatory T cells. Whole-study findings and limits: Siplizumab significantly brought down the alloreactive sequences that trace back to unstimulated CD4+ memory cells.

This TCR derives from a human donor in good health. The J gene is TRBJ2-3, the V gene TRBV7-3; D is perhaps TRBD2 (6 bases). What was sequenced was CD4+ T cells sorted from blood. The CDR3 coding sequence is TGTGCCACCTCGCGGGACGGGGAATGGACAGATACGCAGTATTTT. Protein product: CATSRDGEWTDTQYF.